A single sample is the source of the 13 T cell receptor beta chains below, sequenced in a study of T cells after yellow fever vaccination. TCRdb redid the calling of the 5' RACE reads with MiXCR, one entry per CDR3 protein. The sample yields roughly 150,000 distinct CDR3 sequences, roughly 8% seen once. The sample here was CD4+ T cells sorted from PBMCs, taken 5 days after the yellow fever booster vaccination. Receptor source: a man aged 30-40 years who received the YFV17D yellow fever vaccine.

This clonotype appeared many times. The CDR3 bases are TGTGCCAGCTACTCTCGTAGCACCTACGAGCAGTACTTC. Encoded protein: CASYSRSTYEQYF. This sequence joins TRBV5-6 and TRBJ2-7; D call uncertain. Germline values: CDR1 SGHDT, CDR2 YYEEEE. This CDR3 is 13 amino acids long. Deletions cut 7 bases from V and 2 bases from J, with 13 bases between.

This clonotype was recorded at least ten times. This chain connects TRBV29-1 to TRBJ2-3; D not resolved. CDR3 length equals 14 residues. CDR1 is SQVTM, CDR2 ANQGSEA, per germline. This CDR3 reads CGVRPGPSTDTQYF. DNA of the CDR3: TGCGGAGTACGCCCGGGTCCTAGCACAGATACGCAGTATTTT.

In this sample, this clonotype turned up many times. This chain uses TRBV5-1 with TRBJ2-2, with D possibly matching TRBD2 (6 bases). The CDR3 has 15 amino acids. V dropped 1 base and J dropped 3 bases, with 10 bases sitting between them. Germline loops: CDR1 SGHRS, CDR2 YFSETQ. Here the CDR3 DNA reads TGCGCCAGCAGCTTGCGGGGACTGTACACCGGGGAGCTGTTTTTT. Residues: CASSLRGLYTGELFF.

This clonotype has a count of ten or more. J is TRBJ2-1 and V is TRBV5-8; D is unresolved. Germline CDR1 and CDR2: SGHTS and YDEGEE. The CDR3 sequence is 13 residues long. The V and J ends lost 1 base and 15 bases respectively, with 17 bases between them. The CDR3 DNA is TGTGCCAGCAGCTTGAAACCTGGGTTTAAGCTGTTCTTC. Translation gives CASSLKPGFKLFF.

This clonotype was seen at least ten times. This rearrangement joins TRBV7-2 to TRBJ2-4; 7 bases match TRBD2. Unmatched junction bases numbered 8, after V lost 5 bases and J lost 1 base. The CDR3 runs 16 residues. Germline CDR1 reads SGHTA; CDR2 reads FQGNSA. CDR3 sequence: CASSPRGTKAKNIQYF. The CDR3 coding sequence is TGTGCCAGCAGCCCACGAGGGACTAAGGCCAAAAACATTCAGTACTTC.

The sample holds many counts of this clonotype. The gene calls are TRBV7-3 and TRBJ2-1; 12 nucleotides agree with TRBD2. There are 19 residues in the CDR3. The germline CDR1 and CDR2 sequences are SGHTA and FQGTGA. V was pared by 1 base and J by 6 bases, with 13 bases of the junction left unmatched. CDR3 residues: CASSLRGLAGGDIRNEQFF. The CDR3 coding sequence is TGTGCCAGCAGCTTAAGGGGGCTAGCGGGAGGGGACATTCGCAATGAGCAGTTCTTC.

This clonotype was counted ten times or more. This rearrangement joins TRBV24-1 to TRBJ2-2, with 9 bases lining up with TRBD1. Germline V lookup: CDR1 KGHDR, CDR2 SFDVKD. This CDR3 is 17 amino acids long. V lost 4 bases and J lost 5; bases outside the gene matches: 10. The CDR3 DNA follows: TGTGCCACCAGTGACCACAGGGGGCGCGGCGGGACCGGGGAGCTGTTTTTT. Translation: CATSDHRGRGGTGELFF.

The chain carries TRBV7-2 and TRBJ2-5; D gene ambiguous. The germline gives CDR1 SGHTA, CDR2 FQGNSA. This CDR3 is 12 amino acids long. Trimming left V 1 base short and J 5 bases short, with 5 bases between. The chain's CDR3 is CASSLVAETQYF. DNA for the CDR3: TGTGCCAGCAGCTTAGTGGCTGAGACCCAGTACTTC.

This clonotype came up many times. The chain has TRBV5-5 and TRBJ2-1; weak D call: TRBD1 (5 bases). Germline V gives CDR1 SGHKS, CDR2 YYEKEE (reference sequence). The CDR3 spans 14 residues. Trimming pared 4 bases from V and 6 bases from J, leaving 14 bases between. This CDR3 is CASSLPKGFNEQFF. In DNA, the CDR3 is TGTGCCAGCAGCCTACCTAAGGGGTTCAATGAGCAGTTCTTC.

This clonotype has only a few counts. The V and J genes are TRBV2 and TRBJ2-1; 10 nucleotides line up with TRBD2. V lost 11 bases, J lost 7 bases, and 23 bases stayed unmatched. CDR3 length equals 18 residues. From germline, CDR1 is SNHLY and CDR2 FYNNEI. The CDR3 sequence is CAFCLRTSGIGVGNEQFF. CDR3 DNA sequence: TGTGCCTTCTGTTTGAGGACTAGCGGAATAGGGGTCGGGAATGAGCAGTTCTTC. Full variable domain (outside the CDR3, taken from reference TRBV2 and TRBJ2-1): EPEVTQTPSHQVTQMGQEVILRCVPISNHLYFYWYRQILGQKVEFLVSFYNNEISEKSEIFDDQFSVERPDGSNFTLKIRSTKLEDSAMYFCAFCLRTSGIGVGNEQFFGPGTRLTVL.

This clonotype was picked up many times. The chain is built from TRBV18 and TRBJ2-7; no firm D call. CDR1 is KGHSH and CDR2 is LQKENI in the germline V gene. V lost 3 bases and J 0 bases, leaving 12 bases between the germline ends. The CDR3 totals 15 residues. This CDR3 reads CASSPATAVSYEQYF. CDR3 bases: TGTGCCAGCTCACCTGCAACAGCCGTCTCCTACGAGCAGTACTTC.

This chain connects TRBV20-1 to TRBJ2-5; D may match TRBD1 or TRBD2 (5 bases each). The germline V gene encodes CDR1 DFQATT and CDR2 SNEGSKA (reference sequence). This CDR3 spans 15 amino acids. V lost 5 bases to trimming and J lost 6 bases, with 22 bases between them. For the CDR3, the DNA is TGCAGTGCTGACCGGGACCTCCTAATGGGGAAGACCCAGTACTTC. Its protein is CSADRDLLMGKTQYF.

As to this clonotype: A read error is possible here, since a much larger clone lies one base away. The CDR3 region is CASSKAWTPSTDTQCF. CDR3 nucleotides: TGTGCCAGCAGCAAAGCGTGGACACCGAGCACAGATACGCAGTGTTTT. The chain combines TRBV2 with TRBJ2-3, with D perhaps TRBD1 (5 bases). CDR1 SNHLY and CDR2 FYNNEI come from the germline V gene. The CDR3 contains 16 residues.